A selection of T cell receptor beta chains follows, all from one sample in a study of technical replicates of blood from several donors. Assay: immunoSEQ multiplex PCR; the TCRdb copy retains only in-frame clones and omits some. The sample consists of more than 60,000 clones, 95% of them appearing once. The sequenced sample consisted of T cells isolated from PBMCs. The receptors originated from a human donor in good health. CDR3s include the opening cysteine and the closing phenylalanine or tryptophan. Fields, in order: V gene, J gene, D gene, clone size, CDR3 protein, CDR3 DNA. A D gene is named only where the DNA matches it firmly. Size is stated for part of the rows, as once, few or many counts, or as a class when the clone is expanded.

TRBV5-6	TRBJ2-1	TRBD2	.	CASSGGTSGGHREQFF	TGTGCCAGCAGCGGAGGGACTAGCGGGGGTCATCGGGAGCAGTTCTTC
TRBV27	TRBJ2-2	.	.	CASSFRSGINTGELFF	TGTGCCAGCAGTTTCCGTAGCGGAATAAACACCGGGGAGCTGTTTTTT
TRBV27	TRBJ2-7	.	.	CASSARAYEQYF	TGTGCCAGCAGTGCGAGAGCCTACGAGCAGTACTTC
TRBV4-1	TRBJ2-2	.	.	CASSQSPGIMNTGELFF	TGCGCCAGCAGCCAATCCCCCGGTATCATGAACACCGGGGAGCTGTTTTTT
TRBV14	TRBJ2-3	.	.	CASSYYPGSDTQYF	TGTGCCAGCAGCTACTATCCCGGGTCGGATACGCAGTATTTT
TRBV10-3	TRBJ2-1	.	.	CAISSYRDKEFF	TGTGCCATCAGCTCCTACCGGGACAAGGAGTTCTTC
TRBV6-5	TRBJ1-2	TRBD1	.	CASSYSSRGLSGYTF	TGTGCCAGCAGTTACTCGAGCAGGGGGCTCTCTGGCTACACCTTC
TRBV10-1	TRBJ2-1	TRBD1	.	CASRISRTGGYNEQFF	TGCGCCAGCAGAATTTCTCGGACAGGGGGTTACAATGAGCAGTTCTTC
TRBV5-1	TRBJ1-2	TRBD1	.	CASSIAGTGLRGYTF	TGCGCCAGCAGCATCGCCGGGACAGGGTTACGGGGCTACACCTTC
TRBV7-9	TRBJ1-4	.	.	CASSLAGHNEKLFF	TGTGCCAGCAGCTTGGCGGGTCATAATGAAAAACTGTTTTTT
TRBV18	TRBJ1-3	.	once	CASSPGTGGSAFGNTIYF	TGTGCCAGCTCACCAGGAACGGGGGGCTCGGCTTTCGGTAACACCATATATTTT
TRBV5-1	TRBJ2-1	TRBD2	.	CASTRERGDGEQFF	TGCGCCAGCACACGCGAGCGGGGGGACGGTGAGCAGTTCTTC
TRBV30	TRBJ1-5	.	once	CAWGFSGGNQPQHF	TGTGCCTGGGGTTTCTCGGGGGGCAATCAGCCCCAGCATTTT
TRBV2	TRBJ2-7	TRBD2	.	CASSESPWTSGRGYEQYF	TGTGCCAGCAGTGAAAGCCCTTGGACTAGCGGGAGGGGTTACGAGCAGTACTTC
TRBV4-1	TRBJ2-3	TRBD2	.	CASSVRLAVKSTDTQYF	TGCGCCAGCAGCGTCCGACTAGCGGTTAAAAGCACAGATACGCAGTATTTT
TRBV11-2	TRBJ1-1	.	.	CASSLSTGWGMNTEAFF	TGTGCCAGCAGCCTGTCAACAGGGTGGGGGATGAACACTGAAGCTTTCTTT
TRBV5-1	TRBJ2-1	.	.	CASSLKGEGTEQFF	TGCGCCAGCAGCTTGAAGGGGGAGGGGACAGAGCAGTTCTTC
TRBV2	TRBJ2-3	TRBD2	.	CASSALAGDTDTQYF	TGTGCCAGCAGTGCACTAGCGGGGGACACAGATACGCAGTATTTT
TRBV28	TRBJ2-2	TRBD1	few	CASSFQQGASGELFF	TGTGCCAGCAGTTTCCAACAGGGGGCTTCAGGGGAGCTGTTTTTT
TRBV13	TRBJ2-7	.	.	CASGQGRGSSYEQYF	TGTGCCAGCGGACAAGGACGGGGGAGCTCCTACGAGCAGTACTTC
TRBV11-2	TRBJ1-1	.	.	CASSLVGQGNTEAFF	TGTGCCAGCAGCTTAGTAGGGCAGGGGAACACTGAAGCTTTCTTT
TRBV5-1	TRBJ2-3	TRBD2	.	CASSLEAGYTDTQYF	TGCGCCAGCAGCTTGGAAGCGGGGTACACAGATACGCAGTATTTT
TRBV7-9	TRBJ2-1	.	.	CASSPKRKGFAYNEQFF	TGTGCCAGCAGCCCGAAACGCAAGGGGTTCGCCTACAATGAGCAGTTCTTC
TRBV7-9	TRBJ2-1	TRBD1	.	CASSRGQGYNEQFF	TGTGCCAGCAGCCGGGGACAGGGGTACAATGAGCAGTTCTTC
TRBV7-8	TRBJ1-1	TRBD1	.	CASSLDPQGPNTEAFF	TGTGCCAGCAGCTTAGACCCACAGGGGCCGAACACTGAAGCTTTCTTT
TRBV4-1	TRBJ1-1	.	.	CASSRGTGNTEAFF	TGCGCCAGCAGCCGGGGGACTGGGAACACTGAAGCTTTCTTT
TRBV27	TRBJ1-2	TRBD1	.	CASSLSSGTGRDGYTF	TGTGCCAGCAGTTTATCGTCCGGGACAGGGAGGGATGGCTACACCTTC
TRBV6-5	TRBJ1-2	TRBD1	.	CASSYGSRGLYGYTF	TGTGCCAGCAGTTACGGGAGCAGGGGGCTCTATGGCTACACCTTC
TRBV7-8	TRBJ1-3	.	.	CASGRAGNTIYF	TGTGCCAGCGGCAGGGCTGGAAACACCATATATTTT
TRBV6-5	TRBJ2-1	TRBD2	.	CASSPGLPSYNEQFF	TGTGCCAGCAGTCCGGGACTACCCTCCTACAATGAGCAGTTCTTC
TRBV5-4	TRBJ1-1	TRBD1	.	CASSLLRDRGLGVNTEAFF	TGTGCCAGCAGCTTACTCCGGGACAGGGGGCTCGGGGTGAACACTGAAGCTTTCTTT
TRBV4-1	TRBJ2-6	.	.	CASSQEGAGANVLTF	TGCGCCAGCAGCCAAGAAGGGGCTGGGGCCAACGTCCTGACTTTC
TRBV6-1	TRBJ1-5	.	.	CASSEVQGLNQPQHF	TGTGCCAGCAGTGAAGTACAGGGCCTCAATCAGCCCCAGCATTTT
TRBV28	TRBJ2-7	.	.	CASSPAGQSSYEQYF	TGTGCCAGCAGTCCCGCTGGACAGAGCTCCTACGAGCAGTACTTC
TRBV5-5	TRBJ1-2	TRBD1	.	CASSARDRLFQNGYTF	TGTGCCAGCAGCGCCCGGGACAGACTTTTCCAAAATGGCTACACCTTC
TRBV2	TRBJ2-2	TRBD1	.	CASSLSGQGVTGELFF	TGTGCCAGCAGTCTGTCGGGACAGGGAGTTACCGGGGAGCTGTTTTTT
TRBV18	TRBJ2-7	.	.	CASSPRGPYEQYF	TGTGCCAGCTCACCCAGGGGTCCCTACGAGCAGTACTTC
TRBV18	TRBJ1-5	.	.	CASSLYGRASNQPQHF	TGTGCCAGCTCACTATATGGGAGGGCGAGCAATCAGCCCCAGCATTTT
TRBV6-1	TRBJ2-7	.	.	CASSNLRGFPYEQYF	TGTGCCAGCAGTAATTTAAGGGGATTCCCCTACGAGCAGTACTTC
TRBV5-1	TRBJ2-7	.	.	CASSLVFRGGSYEQYF	TGCGCCAGCAGCTTGGTATTTAGGGGAGGCTCCTACGAGCAGTACTTC
TRBV28	TRBJ2-2	TRBD2	.	CASSLAGGPGELFF	TGTGCCAGCAGTTTAGCGGGAGGGCCCGGGGAGCTGTTTTTT
TRBV6-1	TRBJ2-7	.	.	CASSETVSYEQYF	TGTGCCAGCAGTGAAACGGTCTCCTACGAGCAGTACTTC
TRBV5-4	TRBJ2-1	TRBD1	once	CASRQETGAPYNEQFF	TGTGCCAGCAGGCAAGAAACAGGGGCCCCCTACAATGAGCAGTTCTTC
TRBV5-1	TRBJ1-6	.	few	CASSVSGDGSPLHF	TGCGCCAGCAGCGTCTCAGGGGACGGTTCACCCCTCCACTTT
TRBV15	TRBJ1-5	TRBD1	.	CATSYGQGGINQPQHF	TGTGCCACCAGCTACGGACAGGGGGGAATCAATCAGCCCCAGCATTTT
TRBV7-9	TRBJ2-1	TRBD1	few	CASSLAQGAFGEQFF	TGTGCCAGCAGCCTCGCACAGGGGGCATTTGGTGAGCAGTTCTTC
TRBV30	TRBJ1-2	.	.	CAWSPPQKGVSYGYTF	TGTGCCTGGAGTCCACCCCAGAAGGGGGTGAGCTATGGCTACACCTTC
TRBV6-1	TRBJ2-7	.	few	CASNVHQAYEQYF	TGTGCCAGCAATGTACACCAGGCCTACGAGCAGTACTTC
TRBV5-3	TRBJ2-7	.	.	CASRRYTSFCEQYF	TGTGCCAGCCGCCGCTATACTAGCTTTTGCGAGCAGTACTTC
TRBV9	TRBJ1-1	.	.	CASSVTRGTEAFF	TGTGCCAGCAGCGTGACCAGAGGCACTGAAGCTTTCTTT
TRBV20-1	TRBJ2-5	.	.	CSALLRETQYF	TGCAGTGCACTTCTCCGAGAGACCCAGTACTTC
TRBV6-6	TRBJ1-2	.	.	CASRERQESYSGGYTF	TGTGCCAGCAGGGAACGACAGGAATCCTATTCAGGTGGCTACACCTTC
TRBV18	TRBJ1-5	TRBD1	once	CASSPWAGQGSYQPQHF	TGTGCCAGCTCACCATGGGCGGGACAGGGGAGCTATCAGCCCCAGCATTTT
TRBV7-9	TRBJ2-5	.	few	CASSFGQETQYF	TGTGCCAGCAGCTTCGGCCAAGAGACCCAGTACTTC
TRBV2	TRBJ1-2	TRBD1	.	CASRVTGVANYGYTF	TGTGCCAGCAGGGTAACAGGGGTCGCTAACTATGGCTACACCTTC
TRBV5-8	TRBJ2-1	TRBD2	.	CASSLVVGGYHNEQFF	TGTGCCAGCAGCTTGGTGGTCGGGGGGTACCACAATGAGCAGTTCTTC
TRBV9	TRBJ2-2	TRBD1	.	CAGSRTGVSGELFF	TGTGCCGGCTCGAGGACAGGGGTTTCCGGGGAGCTGTTTTTT
TRBV7-9	TRBJ1-2	TRBD1	.	CASSLVGTGGRGYTF	TGTGCCAGCAGCTTAGTCGGGACAGGGGGCCGGGGCTACACCTTC